This TCR beta chain emerged from a study of CXCR3-negative and CXCR3-positive naive CD8 T cells. Regarding the study as a whole: Comparably high diversity was seen in both naive subsets, and much lower diversity in memory CD8+ cells. TRB CDR3s were more hydrophobic in CXCR3-positive than in CXCR3-negative naive cells.

The CDR3 is 17 amino acids. The study made its TRB cDNA libraries by 5' RACE, adding UMI labels. TCRdb reprocessed the 5' RACE reads and reports one entry per CDR3 protein, with no DNA. This repertoire includes tens of thousands of distinct CDR3 sequences. A remark on this clonotype: Antigen specificity is unknown.

The sample taken for sequencing was naive CXCR3- CD8+ T cells from blood. The sample's subset: CD45RO-CCR7+CD27+CD95- naive CD8+ T cells lacking CXCR3 (TNR3-). This TCR came from a human donor in good health. Some clones in this sample may be carry-over from other donors' samples. This sequence joins TRBV12-3 or TRBV12-4 and TRBJ2-5; the D call of TRBD2 rests on TCRdb alone, since no DNA is present to check it. The CDR3 loop reads CASSGVSGVDGTETQYF.